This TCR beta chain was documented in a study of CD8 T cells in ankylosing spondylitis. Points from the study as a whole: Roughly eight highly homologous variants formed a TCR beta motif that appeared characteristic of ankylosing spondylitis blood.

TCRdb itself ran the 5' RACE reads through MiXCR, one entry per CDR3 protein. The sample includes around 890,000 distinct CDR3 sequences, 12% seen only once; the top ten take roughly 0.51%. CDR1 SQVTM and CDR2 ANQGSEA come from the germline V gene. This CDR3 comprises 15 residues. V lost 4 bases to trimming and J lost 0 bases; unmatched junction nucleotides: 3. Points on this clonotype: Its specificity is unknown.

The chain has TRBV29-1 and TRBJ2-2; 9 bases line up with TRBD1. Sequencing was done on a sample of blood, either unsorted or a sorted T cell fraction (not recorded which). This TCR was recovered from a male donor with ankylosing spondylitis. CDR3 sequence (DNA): TGCAGCGTTGTAAGGACAGGGGCGAACACCGGGGAGCTGTTTTTT. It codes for CSVVRTGANTGELFF.